Sequencing of this T cell receptor (beta chain) was carried out in a study of OX40 agonist ivuxolimab in advanced cancers. Study-wide background: In this trial design, patients received ivuxolimab intravenously at 0.01 to 10 mg/kg every 2 weeks. Prior checkpoint blockade (anti-PD-1, anti-PD-L1 or anti-CTLA-4) was permitted; around 40% had it. Study-level results: Among the nonresponders, some also had low normalized T-cell clonal expansion. Researchers did not determine the expanded peripheral T cells' antigen specificity.

On this clone: The antigen is not known.

Sequenced by immunoSEQ multiplex PCR; TCRdb stores in-frame clones only, minus some. The sample lists roughly 48,000 clones; 70% to 85% were seen once. CDR1 is MNHNS, CDR2 SASEGT, per germline. The V and J ends lost 6 bases and 5 bases respectively, with 10 bases between them. The CDR3 runs 12 residues. The chain recombines TRBV6-1 with TRBJ2-5; D may correspond to TRBD1 or TRBD2 (6 bases each). The clonotype originates from an adult with an advanced solid tumor such as melanoma, head and neck, liver or kidney cancer. Material: CD4+ or CD8+ T cells sorted from blood, obtained in a trial of the OX40 agonist ivuxolimab. CDR3 sequence: CASRGGAETQYF. Here the CDR3 DNA reads TGTGCCAGCAGGGGGGGCGCGGAGACCCAGTACTTC.